This T cell receptor (beta chain) was recovered during a study of shared clonotypes between healthy human individuals. Assay: immunoSEQ multiplex PCR; the TCRdb copy retains only in-frame clones and omits some. Of 1 million to 1.2 million clones listed, 60% to 85% are singletons. Sequenced: memory CD4+ T cells from PBMCs. Specified subset: CD45RA-negative fraction. This sequence originates from a man younger than 35 in good health. Some clones in this sample may be carry-over from other donors' samples.

DNA for the CDR3: TGTGCCAGCTCACCGGCCGAGGGCACCATATATTTT. Protein sequence: CASSPAEGTIYF. The gene calls are TRBV18 and TRBJ1-3; D is uncertain. V was shortened by 3 bases and J by 9 bases, with 9 bases between the two germline ends. There are 12 residues in the CDR3. The germline gives CDR1 KGHSH, CDR2 LQKENI.